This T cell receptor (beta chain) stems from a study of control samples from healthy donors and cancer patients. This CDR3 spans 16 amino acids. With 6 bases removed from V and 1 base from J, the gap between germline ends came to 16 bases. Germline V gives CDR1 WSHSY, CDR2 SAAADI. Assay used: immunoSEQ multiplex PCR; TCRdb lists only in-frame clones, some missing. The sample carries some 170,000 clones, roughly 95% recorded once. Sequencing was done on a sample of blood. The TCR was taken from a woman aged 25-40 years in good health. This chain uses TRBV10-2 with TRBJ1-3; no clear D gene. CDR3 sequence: CASSHQAGSSGNTIYF. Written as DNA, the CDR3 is TGCGCCAGCAGCCATCAAGCGGGGTCGTCTGGAAACACCATATATTTT.